These 24 T cell receptor beta chains came from one sample sequenced in a study of blood T cell repertoires in COVID-19. Some clones are missing from TCRdb's copy, which holds only in-frame ones; the method was immunoSEQ multiplex PCR. The sample lists 140,000 to 150,000 clones, around 80% occurring once. Material: peripheral blood. These receptor sequences come from a human donor in a cohort sampled during active COVID-19.

The V call is TRBV11-2, the J call TRBJ1-3; D call uncertain. The V end was cut by 2 bases, the J end by 2 bases, with 10 bases between. This CDR3 region has 15 residues. Germline V gene lookup returns CDR1 SGHAT and CDR2 FQNNGV. The CDR3 bases are TGTGCCAGCAGCTTAACGTCCCCAGCTGGAAACACCATATATTTT. The encoded protein is CASSLTSPAGNTIYF.

This chain links TRBV30 with TRBJ1-6; D ambiguous. V lost 0 bases to trimming and J lost 13 bases, with 13 bases between them. There are 13 residues in the CDR3. Germline CDR1 is GTSNPN and CDR2 is SVGIG (reference sequence). The CDR3 sequence: CAWSVRPLVPLHF. CDR3 nucleotide sequence: TGTGCCTGGAGTGTCAGGCCGCTCGTCCCCCTCCACTTT.

The V call is TRBV5-1, the J call TRBJ1-6, with TRBD1 identical over 7 bases. The CDR3 runs 15 residues. The ends lost 4 bases at V and 7 bases at J; junction bases unmatched: 8. Germline-derived CDR1 and CDR2 are SGHRS and YFSETQ. The CDR3 DNA is TGCGCCAGCAGCCCCGGGGACAGCCTAAATTCACCCCTCCACTTT. Translating it yields CASSPGDSLNSPLHF.

This rearrangement joins TRBV29-1 to TRBJ1-6; the D gene is possibly TRBD1 (5 bases). V was clipped by 4 bases and J by 5 bases, with 9 bases between them. CDR3 length equals 13 residues. CDR1 SQVTM and CDR2 ANQGSEA come from the germline V gene. The DNA for the CDR3 is TGCAGCGTTGGACAGTCCAATAATTCACCCCTCCACTTT. Its protein product is CSVGQSNNSPLHF.

The chain combines TRBV30 with TRBJ1-3, with D possibly matching TRBD1 (5 bases). The CDR3 sequence is 13 residues long. The V end lost 0 bases, the J end lost 4 bases, and 7 bases lay between the germline ends. Germline values: CDR1 GTSNPN, CDR2 SVGIG (reference sequence). CDR3 sequence (DNA): TGTGCCTGGAGTGTGGGGCACGGAAACACCATATATTTT. This encodes CAWSVGHGNTIYF.

This chain uses TRBV7-2 with TRBJ2-5, with D possibly being TRBD2 (6 bases). V lost 1 base to trimming and J lost 9 bases, with 15 bases between them. This CDR3 region has 14 residues. In germline, CDR1 is SGHTA, CDR2 FQGNSA. CDR3 amino acids: CASSLEAARGSQYF. Written as DNA, the CDR3 is TGTGCCAGCAGCTTAGAGGCTGCCCGGGGGTCCCAGTACTTC.

The chain joins TRBV10-2 to TRBJ2-4, with TRBD1 matching over 7 bases. Germline V gene lookup returns CDR1 WSHSY and CDR2 SAAADI. The CDR3 extends over 13 amino acids. Trimming removed 7 bases from V and 7 bases from J; junction bases left unmatched: 7. The CDR3 sequence: CASKEGRGNIQYF. CDR3 bases: TGCGCCAGCAAAGAAGGCAGGGGGAACATTCAGTACTTC.

The CDR3 reads CASSEAQVQGMTQYF. For the CDR3, the DNA is TGTGCCAGCAGTGAAGCGCAGGTACAGGGGATGACCCAGTACTTC. V gene TRBV2 combines with J gene TRBJ2-5, with 7 bases matching TRBD1. The germline V gene encodes CDR1 SNHLY and CDR2 FYNNEI. J was trimmed by 7 bases and V by 0 bases; bases with no gene match: 8. The CDR3 extends over 15 amino acids.

J is TRBJ1-6 and V is TRBV5-1, with no clear D. The CDR3 covers 15 residues. From germline, CDR1 is SGHRS and CDR2 YFSETQ. V lost 3 bases and J 7 bases, leaving 14 bases between the germline ends. CDR3 sequence (DNA): TGCGCCAGCAGCTACACACCGGAGGGCAATTCACCCCTCCACTTT. Protein: CASSYTPEGNSPLHF.

This clone was counted only a few times. The V and J genes are TRBV15 and TRBJ2-3, with 10 bases aligning to TRBD1. Trimming cost V 1 base and J 3 bases; bases outside gene matches: 1. Per the germline V gene, CDR1 is LNHNV and CDR2 is YYDKDF (reference sequence). The CDR3 is made up of 15 amino acids. In DNA form, the CDR3 reads TGTGCCACCAGCAGAGGACAGGGGGCGACAGATACGCAGTATTTT. Its translation is CATSRGQGATDTQYF.

The chain uses TRBV5-6 and TRBJ1-1; 9 nucleotides line up with TRBD1. This CDR3 has 14 residues. With V trimmed by 0 bases and J by 5 bases, 2 bases remained unmatched. Germline loops: CDR1 SGHDT, CDR2 YYEEEE. CDR3 coding DNA: TGTGCCAGCAGCTTGGACAGGGGGCGGACTGAAGCTTTCTTT. It encodes CASSLDRGRTEAFF. The full variable domain, rest sourced from reference TRBV5-6 and TRBJ1-1, is DAGVTQSPTHLIKTRGQQVTLRCSPKSGHDTVSWYQQALGQGPQFIFQYYEEEERQRGNFPDRFSGHQFPNYSSELNVNALLLGDSALYLCASSLDRGRTEAFFGQGTRLTVV.

The chain is built from TRBV5-1 and TRBJ1-4; no definite D call. The CDR3 is 13 residues long. V lost 5 bases and J lost 5, with 10 bases in between. Germline lookup yields CDR1 SGHRS and CDR2 YFSETQ. The CDR3 DNA is TGCGCCAGCAGGTGGGGAGGGAATGAAAAACTGTTTTTT. It is translated as CASRWGGNEKLFF.

The chain employs TRBV4-2 and TRBJ1-3; D is ambiguous. Germline V gene data show CDR1 as LGHNA and CDR2 as YNFKEQ. Trimming took off 0 bases at V and 1 base at J, with 16 bases between the two ends. The CDR3 spans 18 residues. The CDR3 region has the DNA TGTGCCAGCAGCCAAGATCAGGTAGTCACCATGTCTGGAAACACCATATATTTT. Translation gives CASSQDQVVTMSGNTIYF.

V and J are TRBV27 and TRBJ1-1; a weak D match, TRBD1 (5 bases). V lost 1 base to trimming and J lost 1 base, with 10 bases between them. The CDR3 spans 15 residues. CDR1 is MNHEY, CDR2 SMNVEV, per germline (reference sequence). CDR3 protein: CASSLYRGGNTEAFF. CDR3 DNA sequence: TGTGCCAGCAGTTTATATCGGGGGGGGAACACTGAAGCTTTCTTT.

The J gene is TRBJ2-7, the V gene TRBV19, with 10 bases that match TRBD1. This CDR3 comprises 15 residues. Germline CDR1 is LNHDA and CDR2 is SQIVND (reference sequence). The ends lost 6 bases at V and 2 bases at J; junction bases unmatched: 7. CDR3 in DNA: TGTGCCAGTAGCAGACCGGGACAGGGGACCTACGAGCAGTACTTC. Protein: CASSRPGQGTYEQYF.

This rearrangement joins TRBV18 to TRBJ2-6; a weak D match, TRBD2 (5 bases). The germline V gene encodes CDR1 KGHSH and CDR2 LQKENI. With 3 bases removed from V and 4 bases from J, the gap between germline ends came to 16 bases. CDR3 length: 17 amino acids. The CDR3 DNA reads TGTGCCAGCTCACCCGTTTCGGGATTCGAAGGGGCCAACGTCCTGACTTTC. It codes for CASSPVSGFEGANVLTF.

The chain recombines TRBV5-4 with TRBJ1-1; the D is unclear. Trimming stripped 3 bases from V and 8 bases from J, with 8 bases between. There are 11 residues in the CDR3. CDR1 is SGHNT, CDR2 YYREEE, per germline (reference sequence). The CDR3 is CASSSTAEAFF. The CDR3 DNA reads as TGTGCCAGCAGCTCTACAGCAGAAGCTTTCTTT.

J is TRBJ1-4 and V is TRBV24-1, with 8 bases aligning to TRBD1. Germline V CDR1 and CDR2: KGHDR, SFDVKD. J lost 9 bases, V lost 9 bases, and 11 bases had no gene match. This CDR3 spans 14 amino acids. Written as DNA, the CDR3 is TGTGCCACCTCCTTGGACAGGGAGTGGAAAAAACTGTTTTTT. It yields the protein CATSLDREWKKLFF.

V is TRBV15 and J is TRBJ2-1, with a possible D match to TRBD1 (5 bases). Germline V CDR1 and CDR2: LNHNV, YYDKDF (reference sequence). The CDR3 contains 15 residues. The V end was cut by 2 bases, the J end by 4 bases, with 12 bases between. CDR3 region: CATSRLTTDYNEQFF. CDR3 DNA sequence: TGTGCCACCAGCAGACTAACGACAGATTACAATGAGCAGTTCTTC.

This chain connects TRBV5-6 to TRBJ2-7; D is unresolved. The CDR3 spans 14 residues. The germline V and J ends were trimmed by 6 bases and 3 bases, with 16 bases remaining between them. Germline V gene lookup returns CDR1 SGHDT and CDR2 YYEEEE. The CDR3 DNA follows: TGTGCCAGCACCCTAATAGGCGGAGACTACGAGCAGTACTTC. Translating it yields CASTLIGGDYEQYF.

The genes are TRBV11-3 and TRBJ1-4; no definite D call. The germline gives CDR1 SGHNT, CDR2 YENEEA. CDR3 length equals 12 residues. Between the trimmed V and J ends, which lost 1 base and 16 bases, there was a span of 13 bases. For the CDR3, the DNA is TGTGCCAGCAGCTTAGTTGCAGAACAACGGTTTTTT. Its translation is CASSLVAEQRFF.

The V and J genes are TRBV11-2 and TRBJ1-6; 7 bases fit TRBD1. The ends lost 5 bases at V and 11 bases at J; junction bases unmatched: 12. The CDR3 length is 15 residues. CDR1 and CDR2 (germline): SGHAT, FQNNGV. CDR3 bases: TGTGCCAGCAGCCTTAACAGGGGTTTCAGAGCACCCCTCCACTTT. This translates into CASSLNRGFRAPLHF.

The chain uses TRBV9 and TRBJ1-3; D is possibly TRBD1 (6 bases). The CDR3 is made up of 13 amino acids. Germline values: CDR1 SGDLS, CDR2 YYNGEE. The V gene lost 7 bases and the J gene lost 4 bases, with 12 bases spanning the gap. CDR3 coding DNA: TGTGCCAGCCAACAGGGATCCGGAAACACCATATATTTT. Amino acid sequence: CASQQGSGNTIYF. Supplemented by reference TRBV9 and TRBJ1-3, the full variable domain reads DSGVTQTPKHLITATGQRVTLRCSPRSGDLSVYWYQQSLDQGLQFLIQYYNGEERAKGNILERFSAQQFPDLHSELNLSSLELGDSALYFCASQQGSGNTIYFGEGSWLTVV.

In the case of this clone: An end of the junction differs from the germline gene, which may be a read error. CDR3 in DNA: TGTGCCAGCAGTTTGAACTCTGGCTACACCTTC. Residues: CASSLNSGYTF. The chain uses TRBV6-6 and TRBJ1-2; no clear D gene. The CDR3 runs 11 residues. Looked up from germline, CDR1 is MNHNY and CDR2 is SVGAGI (reference sequence).